The rows below give T cell receptor beta chains drawn from one sample of a study of somatic mutations in cytotoxic T cells in rheumatoid arthritis. Libraries were prepared by immunoSEQ multiplex PCR; TCRdb keeps only in-frame clonotypes and omits some of them. The table shows approximately 12,000 clones, with approximately 84% occurring only once. The source material was CD8+ T cells sorted from blood. All receptors come from an adult with rheumatoid arthritis. CDR3s include the opening cysteine and the closing phenylalanine or tryptophan. D genes are given only for firm matches. Clone size is not always given. Where it is, it says once, few, many or a class for expanded clones.

CDR3aa	CDR3nt	d_gene	v_gene	j_gene	abundance
CASSKSQGAWEKLFF	TGTGCCAGCAGTAAATCGCAGGGGGCGTGGGAAAAACTGTTTTTT	TRBD1	TRBV28	TRBJ1-4	NA
CASSSGISYEQYF	TGTGCCAGCAGTTCGGGAATCTCCTACGAGCAGTACTTC	NA	TRBV27	TRBJ2-7	NA
CASGPPGHPRQYF	TGTGCTAGTGGTCCTCCGGGGCACCCTCGGCAGTACTTC	NA	TRBV12-5	TRBJ2-7	NA
CASSEQVVYEQYF	TGTGCCAGCAGTGAACAGGTTGTCTACGAGCAGTACTTC	NA	TRBV6-1	TRBJ2-7	once
CASSQANGLQETQYF	TGCGCCAGCAGCCAAGCTAATGGACTCCAAGAGACCCAGTACTTC	NA	TRBV4-1	TRBJ2-5	NA
CASSSTGGAYNYGYTF	TGTGCCAGCAGTTCGACAGGGGGCGCGTATAACTATGGCTACACCTTC	TRBD1	TRBV6-5	TRBJ1-2	NA
CASSTLRASYSYEQYF	TGTGCCAGCAGTACGCTCAGGGCCTCCTACTCCTACGAGCAGTACTTC	NA	TRBV28	TRBJ2-7	NA
CASSESQGRTEAFF	TGTGCCAGCAGTGAATCTCAGGGGAGGACTGAAGCTTTCTTT	NA	TRBV25-1	TRBJ1-1	NA
CASSDPGTSGSAQYF	TGCGCCAGCAGTGACCCCGGGACTAGCGGGAGCGCGCAGTATTTT	TRBD2	TRBV10-1	TRBJ2-3	NA
CASSLEGRSTYGYTF	TGTGCCAGCAGCTTAGAAGGCAGGAGTACCTATGGCTACACCTTC	NA	TRBV11-3	TRBJ1-2	NA
CASSQAGTYYDYTF	TGTGCCAGCAGCCAAGCCGGGACCTACTATGACTACACCTTC	NA	TRBV4-2	TRBJ1-2	NA
CASSPRTFETQYF	TGTGCCAGCAGCCCTCGGACATTCGAGACCCAGTACTTC	NA	TRBV5-6	TRBJ2-5	NA
CASSSPVKGTEAFF	TGTGCCAGCAGCTCCCCGGTCAAGGGAACTGAAGCTTTCTTT	NA	TRBV11-3	TRBJ1-1	NA
CASSSTGHEQYF	TGTGCCAGCAGCTCCACAGGGCACGAGCAGTACTTC	NA	TRBV11-3	TRBJ2-7	once
CASGNAWGYSSGNTIYF	TGTGCCAGCGGCAACGCGTGGGGCTACAGCTCTGGAAACACCATATATTTT	NA	TRBV14	TRBJ1-3	NA
CASSMGQKGDEQFF	TGTGCCAGTAGTATGGGACAGAAGGGAGATGAGCAGTTCTTC	TRBD1	TRBV19	TRBJ2-1	NA
CASSEPGGTDTQYF	TGTGCCAGCAGTGAGCCGGGAGGGACAGATACGCAGTATTTT	TRBD2	TRBV2	TRBJ2-3	NA
CASSDSDSSGANVLTF	TGTGCCAGCAGTGACTCGGACAGCTCTGGGGCCAACGTCCTGACTTTC	NA	TRBV6-4	TRBJ2-6	NA
CASSFQGRTEAFF	TGTGCCAGCAGTTTTCAGGGACGCACTGAAGCTTTCTTT	NA	TRBV27	TRBJ1-1	NA
CASSFRVLPETQYF	TGTGCCAGCAGTTTTAGGGTGTTGCCCGAGACCCAGTACTTC	NA	TRBV28	TRBJ2-5	NA
CASSIGLAGGPNEQFF	TGTGCCAGTAGTATAGGGCTAGCGGGAGGGCCGAATGAGCAGTTCTTC	TRBD2	TRBV19	TRBJ2-1	NA
CASSTYGSFGDEQFF	TGTGCCAGCAGCACCTATGGGTCATTTGGTGATGAGCAGTTCTTC	NA	TRBV7-3	TRBJ2-1	NA
CAWSFLLSSETQYF	TGTGCCTGGAGTTTTCTCCTCTCCTCCGAGACCCAGTACTTC	NA	TRBV30	TRBJ2-5	once
CASSRGGAGGWDEQFF	TGCGCCAGCAGCCGGGGGGGCGCGGGAGGTTGGGATGAGCAGTTCTTC	TRBD2	TRBV5-1	TRBJ2-1	NA
CASSFGSGANVLTF	TGTGCCAGCAGCTTTGGCTCTGGGGCCAACGTCCTGACTTTC	NA	TRBV7-9	TRBJ2-6	NA
CASSLRRRGPTDTQYF	TGTGCCAGCAGTCTCAGAAGGAGGGGGCCCACAGATACGCAGTATTTT	NA	TRBV28	TRBJ2-3	NA
CASSPLAGGPGNEQFF	TGCGCCAGCAGCCCATTAGCGGGAGGGCCTGGAAATGAGCAGTTCTTC	TRBD2	TRBV5-1	TRBJ2-1	NA
CASSHGTDNEKLFF	TGCGCCAGCAGTCACGGGACAGACAATGAAAAACTGTTTTTT	TRBD1	TRBV23-1	TRBJ1-4	once
CASSLAGSGSSSGELFF	TGTGCCAGCAGCTTAGCGGGTAGCGGGAGTTCGAGCGGGGAGCTGTTTTTT	TRBD2	TRBV13	TRBJ2-2	NA
CASSSMGLAYEQFF	TGCGCCAGCAGCAGTATGGGACTAGCGTATGAGCAGTTCTTC	TRBD2	TRBV4-1	TRBJ2-1	NA
CASTPGQGNYNEQFF	TGTGCCAGCACCCCGGGACAGGGGAACTACAATGAGCAGTTCTTC	TRBD1	TRBV14	TRBJ2-1	few
CASRDPGTPGETQYF	TGTGCCAGCAGAGACCCGGGGACCCCTGGGGAGACCCAGTACTTC	NA	TRBV2	TRBJ2-5	NA
CASSFGQGGSYEQYF	TGTGCCAGCAGCTTTGGACAGGGAGGTTCCTACGAGCAGTACTTC	TRBD1	TRBV5-4	TRBJ2-7	NA
CASIPSRREGRAGELFF	TGTGCCAGCATCCCCTCAAGGCGGGAGGGCCGGGCCGGGGAGCTGTTTTTT	TRBD2	TRBV7-8	TRBJ2-2	medium-sized
CASSQDPPAGVNTEAFF	TGCGCCAGCAGCCAAGACCCCCCCGCGGGGGTGAACACTGAAGCTTTCTTT	NA	TRBV4-1	TRBJ1-1	once
CASSLFTGQPQHF	TGTGCCAGCAGTTTATTCACGGGTCAGCCCCAGCATTTT	NA	TRBV27	TRBJ1-5	once
CASSPGLSAYNEQFF	TGTGCCAGTAGTCCGGGACTTTCCGCCTACAATGAGCAGTTCTTC	NA	TRBV19	TRBJ2-1	NA